This T cell receptor beta chain was identified in a study of T-cell memory formation after mild COVID-19. J was trimmed by 0 bases and V by 3 bases; bases with no gene match: 8. From germline, CDR1 is SGDLS and CDR2 YYNGEE. The CDR3 is made up of 16 amino acids. Only a few counts were recorded for this clonotype. Each CDR3 protein gets one entry after TCRdb re-called the 5' RACE reads with MiXCR. The sample holds more than 350,000 distinct CDR3 sequences, 20% to 25% seen once. The specimen sequenced was PBMCs or a T cell subset sorted from them (not recorded which). This TCR came from an adult woman who had mild COVID-19 (a few samples of this study predate the infection). Cell type and time point are not known. The rearrangement joins TRBV9 to TRBJ1-1, with TRBD1 matching over 7 bases. CDR3 in DNA: TGTGCCAGCAGCGCGGGGACAGCAAGAATGAACACTGAAGCTTTCTTT. It specifies CASSAGTARMNTEAFF.